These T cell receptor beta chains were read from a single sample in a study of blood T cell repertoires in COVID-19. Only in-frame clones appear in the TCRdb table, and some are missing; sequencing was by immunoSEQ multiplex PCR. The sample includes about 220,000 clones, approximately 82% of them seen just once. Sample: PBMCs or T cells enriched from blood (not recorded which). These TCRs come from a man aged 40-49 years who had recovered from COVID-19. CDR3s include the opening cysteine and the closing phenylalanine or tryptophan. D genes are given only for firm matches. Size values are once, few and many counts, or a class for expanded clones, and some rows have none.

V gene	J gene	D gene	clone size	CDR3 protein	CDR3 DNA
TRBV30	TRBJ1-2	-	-	CACQDFQNYGYTF	TGTGCCTGCCAAGATTTTCAGAACTATGGCTACACCTTC
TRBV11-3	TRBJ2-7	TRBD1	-	CASSSNRDRAYEQYF	TGTGCCAGCAGCTCCAACCGGGACAGGGCCTACGAGCAGTACTTC
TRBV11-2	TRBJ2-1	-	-	CASSLGDLAYNEQFF	TGTGCCAGCAGCTTGGGAGACTTAGCCTACAATGAGCAGTTCTTC
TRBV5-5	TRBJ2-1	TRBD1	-	CASSWGGYRTGLRNEQFF	TGTGCCAGCAGCTGGGGAGGTTATCGGACAGGGTTACGCAATGAGCAGTTCTTC
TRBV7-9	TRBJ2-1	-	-	CASSLGQSNDEQFF	TGTGCCAGCAGCTTAGGACAGAGTAACGATGAGCAGTTCTTC
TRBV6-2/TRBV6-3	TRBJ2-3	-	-	CASSKQPGSRTDTQYF	TGTGCCAGCAGCAAACAGCCGGGGTCCCGCACAGATACGCAGTATTTT
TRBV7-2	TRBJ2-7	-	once	CASSLVGRYEQYF	TGTGCCAGCAGCTTAGTTGGGCGCTACGAGCAGTACTTC
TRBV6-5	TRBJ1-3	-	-	CASSYSQFSGNTIYF	TGTGCCAGCAGTTACTCACAGTTCTCTGGAAACACCATATATTTT
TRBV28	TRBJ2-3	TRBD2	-	CASSSRTSGRINTQYF	TGTGCCAGCAGTTCCAGGACTAGCGGGAGGATAAATACGCAGTATTTT
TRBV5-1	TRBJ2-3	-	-	CASSLPVSTDTQYF	TGCGCCAGCAGCTTGCCAGTCAGCACAGATACGCAGTATTTT